The clone carrying this T cell receptor (beta chain) has a count of ten or more. Its ends do not fully match the called genes, so a read error is possible. This entry is derived from a study of breast tumors, draining lymph nodes, adjacent tissues. MiXCR, run by TCRdb on the multiplex PCR reads, gives a single entry per CDR3 protein. This table has around 70,000 distinct CDR3 sequences, roughly 40% appearing once. The V gene's germline CDR1 is SSHAT and CDR2 FNYEAQ (reference sequence). The CDR3 covers 13 residues. The receptor was isolated from a female donor with breast cancer. Some clones in this sample may be carry-over from other donors' samples. The chain employs TRBV7-7 and TRBJ1-4; maybe TRBD1 (5 bases). Source material: breast tumor tissue. CDR3 DNA: TGTGCTAGCAGCTTACAGGACAATGAAAAACTGTTTTTT. Amino acid sequence: CASSLQDNEKLFF.